One sample yielded the 11 T cell receptor beta chains listed below, sequenced in a study of technical replicates of blood from a handful of donors. Libraries were prepared by immunoSEQ multiplex PCR; TCRdb keeps only in-frame clonotypes and omits some of them. The sample records tens of thousands of clones, 89% being singletons. Sequencing was done on a sample of PBMCs. These receptors were obtained from a human donor in good health. Some clones in this sample may be carry-over from other donors' samples.

V usage is TRBV5-4 and J usage is TRBJ2-1, with D possibly matching TRBD1 (6 bases). Trimming cost V 3 bases and J 6 bases, with 13 bases left between them. Germline V gene sequence: CDR1 SGHNT, CDR2 YYREEE (reference sequence). The CDR3 totals 14 residues. This chain's CDR3 is CASSSGAQGNEQFF. The DNA of the CDR3 is TGTGCCAGCAGCTCCGGGGCACAGGGCAATGAGCAGTTCTTC.

The chain couples TRBV5-4 to TRBJ2-5; 9 nucleotides align to TRBD2. Germline V CDR1 and CDR2: SGHNT, YYREEE (reference sequence). The CDR3 sequence is 16 residues long. V shed 1 base, J shed 4 bases, and the junction held 8 bases outside the gene matches. The CDR3 reads CASSLSGGGASETQYF. The CDR3 DNA sequence: TGTGCCAGCAGCTTGAGTGGCGGGGGGGCATCAGAGACCCAGTACTTC.

The V call is TRBV9, the J call TRBJ2-2; 7 bases map to TRBD2. The CDR3 has 15 amino acids. CDR1 and CDR2 from the germline V gene are SGDLS and YYNGEE. V trimming: 4 bases; J trimming: 0 bases; junction bases outside the gene matches: 3. The CDR3 DNA is TGTGCCAGCAGCTCTAGCGGAGCGAACACCGGGGAGCTGTTTTTT. The encoded protein is CASSSSGANTGELFF.

CDR3 nucleotides: TGTGCCAGTAGCCCTGGGACTCTTGGGGATACGCAGTATTTT. This codes for CASSPGTLGDTQYF. The chain carries TRBV19 and TRBJ2-3, with D tentatively TRBD2 (6 bases). The V gene lost 6 bases and the J gene lost 6 bases, with 16 bases spanning the gap. This CDR3 has 14 residues. Germline V gene data show CDR1 as LNHDA and CDR2 as SQIVND (reference sequence). The variable domain in full, with the rest retrieved from reference TRBV19 and TRBJ2-3, is DGGITQSPKYLFRKEGQNVTLSCEQNLNHDAMYWYRQDPGQGLRLIYYSQIVNDFQKGDIAEGYSVSREKKESFPLTVTSAQKNPTAFYLCASSPGTLGDTQYFGPGTRLTVL.

The J gene is TRBJ1-4, the V gene TRBV27; no clear D. Germline V gene lookup returns CDR1 MNHEY and CDR2 SMNVEV (reference sequence). The CDR3 totals 15 residues. V was clipped by 5 bases and J by 3 bases, with 13 bases between them. The CDR3 loop reads CASSARTVSNEKLFF. CDR3 DNA sequence: TGTGCCAGCAGTGCAAGGACTGTTTCTAATGAAAAACTGTTTTTT.

V is TRBV7-9 and J is TRBJ1-2; maybe TRBD1 (6 bases). Looked up from germline, CDR1 is SEHNR and CDR2 is FQNEAQ (reference sequence). The CDR3 extends over 13 amino acids. Trimming stripped 3 bases from V and 5 bases from J, with 10 bases between. In DNA form, the CDR3 reads TGTGCCAGCAGCTTGGGGCAGGGGTATGGCTACACCTTC. This translates into CASSLGQGYGYTF.

This chain uses TRBV5-4 with TRBJ1-1; TRBD1 aligns across 9 bases. Germline V gene lookup returns CDR1 SGHNT and CDR2 YYREEE (reference sequence). The CDR3 length is 13 residues. V gave up 4 bases and J gave up 3 bases; unmatched junction bases: 1. In DNA form, the CDR3 reads TGTGCCAGCAGCAGACAGGGGGACACTGAAGCTTTCTTT. Translation gives CASSRQGDTEAFF.

The chain combines TRBV4-1 with TRBJ2-7, with TRBD2 matching 12 bases. The CDR3 is 16 residues long. Trimming removed 4 bases from V and 2 bases from J; junction bases left unmatched: 6. Germline V gene lookup returns CDR1 MGHRA and CDR2 YSYEKL. This CDR3 reads CASSPGRTSGTYEQYF. Here the CDR3 DNA reads TGCGCCAGCAGCCCAGGTAGGACTAGCGGGACCTACGAGCAGTACTTC.

The chain has TRBV9 and TRBJ2-2; 12 nucleotides line up with TRBD2. In germline, CDR1 is SGDLS, CDR2 YYNGEE. The CDR3 totals 18 residues. After removal of 3 bases from V and 1 base from J, the junction contained 7 bases not matched to a gene. The CDR3 bases are TGTGCCAGCAGCGCGACTAGCGGGAGTCGGGTGAACACCGGGGAGCTGTTTTTT. Translated: CASSATSGSRVNTGELFF.

The J gene is TRBJ2-7, the V gene TRBV7-2; the D gene is possibly TRBD1 (7 bases). CDR3 length equals 17 residues. The germline V and J ends were trimmed by 0 bases and 5 bases, with 20 bases remaining between them. Germline V gene data show CDR1 as SGHTA and CDR2 as FQGNSA. Here the CDR3 DNA reads TGTGCCAGCAGCTTAGCGTCAGGGGGGACCCCCTGGAACGAGCAGTACTTC. It yields the protein CASSLASGGTPWNEQYF. The full variable domain, its missing parts supplied by reference TRBV7-2 and TRBJ2-7, is GAGVSQSPSNKVTEKGKDVELRCDPISGHTALYWYRQSLGQGLEFLIYFQGNSAPDKSGLPSDRFSAERTGGSVSTLTIQRTQQEDSAVYLCASSLASGGTPWNEQYFGPGTRLTVT.

This clone was observed once. This chain uses TRBV5-1 with TRBJ1-5, with D unclear. V was clipped by 4 bases and J by 3 bases, with 14 bases between them. Germline CDR1 and CDR2: SGHRS and YFSETQ. The CDR3 has 15 amino acids. CDR3 sequence: CASSPWGDSNQPQHF. CDR3 nucleotides: TGCGCCAGCAGCCCCTGGGGAGACTCCAATCAGCCCCAGCATTTT.